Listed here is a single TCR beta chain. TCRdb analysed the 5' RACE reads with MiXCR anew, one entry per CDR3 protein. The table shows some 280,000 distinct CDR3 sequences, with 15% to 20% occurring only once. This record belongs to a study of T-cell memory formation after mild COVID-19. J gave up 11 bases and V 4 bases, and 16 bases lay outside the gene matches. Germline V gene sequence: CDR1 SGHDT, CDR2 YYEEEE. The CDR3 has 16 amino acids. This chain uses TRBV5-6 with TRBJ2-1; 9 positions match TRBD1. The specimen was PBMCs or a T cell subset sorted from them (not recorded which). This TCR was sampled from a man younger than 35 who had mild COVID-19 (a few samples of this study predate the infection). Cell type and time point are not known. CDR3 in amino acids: CASSPVYGTGIDKQFF. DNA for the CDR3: TGTGCCAGCAGCCCCGTCTATGGGACAGGGATCGATAAGCAGTTCTTC.